This T cell receptor beta chain is drawn from a study of identical twins. Whole-study results and caveats: A partial confounding effect on zero-insertion analyses could come from invariant MAIT and iNKT cells. Out-of-frame alpha sequences shared by twins showed excess low generation probability.

This CDR3 has 13 amino acids. Trimming stripped 7 bases from V and 4 bases from J, with 11 bases between. A single record per CDR3 protein comes from TCRdb applying MiXCR to the 5' RACE reads. Counted here are some 730,000 distinct CDR3 sequences, over 15% occurring once; the ten biggest clones make up 13%. This clonotype came up a few times. As yet, its antigen is unknown. Separately, the same data were catalogued under a study of T cells expressing NK-cell markers. That source notes: In the group of eight sequenced donors, seven were HCMV-seropositive and one was seronegative. The same clonotypes also predominated in the CD3+CD56-NKG2C+ fraction of several donors.

Sequencing input: PBMCs. The chain combines TRBV12-3 or TRBV12-4 with TRBJ2-1; the D is unclear. This TCR was recovered from a woman younger than 30 in good health. This CDR3 reads CASTFGRYNEQFF. The DNA of the CDR3 is TGTGCCAGCACCTTTGGACGTTACAATGAGCAGTTCTTC.